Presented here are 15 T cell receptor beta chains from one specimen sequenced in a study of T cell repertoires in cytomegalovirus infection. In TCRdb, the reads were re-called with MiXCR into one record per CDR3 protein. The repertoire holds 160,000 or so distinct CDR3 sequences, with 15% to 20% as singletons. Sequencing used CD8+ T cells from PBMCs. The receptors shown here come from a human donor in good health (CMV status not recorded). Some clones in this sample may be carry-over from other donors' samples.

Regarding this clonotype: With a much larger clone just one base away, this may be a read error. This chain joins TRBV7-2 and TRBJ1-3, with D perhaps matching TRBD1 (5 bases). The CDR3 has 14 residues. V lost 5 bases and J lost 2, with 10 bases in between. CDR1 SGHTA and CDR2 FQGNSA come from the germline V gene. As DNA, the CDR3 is TGTGCCAGCAGCAGCCCGGGGCCTGGAAACACCATATATTTT. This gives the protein CASSSPGPGNTIYF.

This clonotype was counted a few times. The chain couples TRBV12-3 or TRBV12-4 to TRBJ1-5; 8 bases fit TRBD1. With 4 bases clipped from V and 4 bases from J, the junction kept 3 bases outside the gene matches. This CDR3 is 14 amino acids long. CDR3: CASSSRQGNQPQHF. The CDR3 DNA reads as TGTGCCAGCAGTTCGCGACAGGGGAATCAGCCCCAGCATTTT.

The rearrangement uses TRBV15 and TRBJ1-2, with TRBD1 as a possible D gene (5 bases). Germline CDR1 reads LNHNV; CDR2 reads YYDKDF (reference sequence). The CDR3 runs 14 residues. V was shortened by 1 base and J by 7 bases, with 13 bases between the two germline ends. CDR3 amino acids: CATSRVGAGFGYTF. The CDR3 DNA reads TGTGCCACCAGCAGAGTTGGGGCAGGGTTTGGCTACACCTTC.

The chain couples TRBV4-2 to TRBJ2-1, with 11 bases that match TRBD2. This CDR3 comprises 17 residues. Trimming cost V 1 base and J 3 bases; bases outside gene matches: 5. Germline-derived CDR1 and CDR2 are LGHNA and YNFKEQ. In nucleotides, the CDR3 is TGTGCCAGCAGCCAAGGCACTAGCGGGAGCCTCTACAATGAGCAGTTCTTC. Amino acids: CASSQGTSGSLYNEQFF.

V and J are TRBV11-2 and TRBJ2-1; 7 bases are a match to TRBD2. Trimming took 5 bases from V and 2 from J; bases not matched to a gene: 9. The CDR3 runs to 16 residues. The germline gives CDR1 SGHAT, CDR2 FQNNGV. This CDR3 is CASSPRAAGPYNEQFF. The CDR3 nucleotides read TGTGCCAGCAGCCCACGAGCAGCGGGACCCTACAATGAGCAGTTCTTC.

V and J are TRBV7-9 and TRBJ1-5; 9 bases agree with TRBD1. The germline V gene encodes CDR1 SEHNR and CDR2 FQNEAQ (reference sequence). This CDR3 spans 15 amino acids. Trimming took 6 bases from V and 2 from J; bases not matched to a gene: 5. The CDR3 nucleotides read TGTGCCAGCAGTCGGACAGGGGTTGGCAATCAGCCCCAGCATTTT. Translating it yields CASSRTGVGNQPQHF.

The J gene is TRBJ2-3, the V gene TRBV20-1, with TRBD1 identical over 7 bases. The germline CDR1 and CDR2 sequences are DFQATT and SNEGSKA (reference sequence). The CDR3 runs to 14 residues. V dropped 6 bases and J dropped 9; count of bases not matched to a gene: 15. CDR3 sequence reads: CSARDRKAPWTQYF. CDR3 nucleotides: TGCAGTGCAAGGGACAGAAAAGCCCCCTGGACGCAGTATTTT.

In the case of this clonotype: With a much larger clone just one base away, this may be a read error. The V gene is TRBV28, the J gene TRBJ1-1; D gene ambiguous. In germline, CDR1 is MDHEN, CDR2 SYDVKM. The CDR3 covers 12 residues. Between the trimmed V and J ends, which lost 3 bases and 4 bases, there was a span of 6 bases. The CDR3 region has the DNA TGTGCCAGCAGTTTTGAGGGCACTGAAGCTTTCTTT. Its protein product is CASSFEGTEAFF.

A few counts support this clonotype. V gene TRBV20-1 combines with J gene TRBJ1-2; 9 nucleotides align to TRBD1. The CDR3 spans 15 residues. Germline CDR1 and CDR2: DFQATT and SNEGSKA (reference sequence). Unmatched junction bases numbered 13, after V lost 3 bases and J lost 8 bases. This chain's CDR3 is CSASDLIGTGLGYTF. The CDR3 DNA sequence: TGCAGTGCTAGCGACCTAATCGGGACAGGGCTAGGCTACACCTTC.

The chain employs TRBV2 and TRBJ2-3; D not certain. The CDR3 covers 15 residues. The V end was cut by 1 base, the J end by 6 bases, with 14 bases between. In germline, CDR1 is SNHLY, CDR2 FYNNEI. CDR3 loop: CASSEGTVGWDTQYF. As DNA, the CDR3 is TGTGCCAGCAGTGAAGGGACGGTGGGATGGGATACGCAGTATTTT. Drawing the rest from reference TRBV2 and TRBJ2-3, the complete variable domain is EPEVTQTPSHQVTQMGQEVILRCVPISNHLYFYWYRQILGQKVEFLVSFYNNEISEKSEIFDDQFSVERPDGSNFTLKIRSTKLEDSAMYFCASSEGTVGWDTQYFGPGTRLTVL.

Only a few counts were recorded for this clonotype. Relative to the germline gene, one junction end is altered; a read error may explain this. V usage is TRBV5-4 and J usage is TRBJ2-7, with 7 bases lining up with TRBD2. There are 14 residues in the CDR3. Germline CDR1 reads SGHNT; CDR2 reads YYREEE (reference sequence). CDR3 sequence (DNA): TGTGCCAGCAGCTTGGGGGTTAGCGGGTCCTGGTGGAACTTC. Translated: CASSLGVSGSWWNF.

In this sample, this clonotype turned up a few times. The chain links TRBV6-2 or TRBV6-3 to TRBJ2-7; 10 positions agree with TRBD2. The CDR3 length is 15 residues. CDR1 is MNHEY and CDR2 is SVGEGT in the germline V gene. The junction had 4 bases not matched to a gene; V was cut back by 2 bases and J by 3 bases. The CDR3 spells CASSYGASGGYEQYF. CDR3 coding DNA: TGTGCCAGCAGTTACGGAGCTAGCGGGGGCTACGAGCAGTACTTC.

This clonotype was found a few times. The CDR3 reads CASSNRALDTEAFF. The CDR3 DNA reads TGTGCCAGCAGCAACAGGGCTCTTGACACTGAAGCTTTCTTT. The chain has TRBV13 and TRBJ1-1; maybe TRBD1 (6 bases). Trimming took 5 bases from V and 3 from J, leaving 13 bases between them. CDR1 is PRHDT, CDR2 FYEKMQ, per germline (reference sequence). The CDR3 spans 14 residues.

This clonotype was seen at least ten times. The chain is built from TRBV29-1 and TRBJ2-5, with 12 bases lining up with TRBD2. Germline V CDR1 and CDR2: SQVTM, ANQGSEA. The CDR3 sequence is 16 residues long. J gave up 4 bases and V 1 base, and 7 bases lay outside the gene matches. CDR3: CSVEAASGGASETQYF. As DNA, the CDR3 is TGCAGCGTTGAAGCTGCTAGCGGGGGGGCCTCAGAGACCCAGTACTTC. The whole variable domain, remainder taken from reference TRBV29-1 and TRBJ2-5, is SAVISQKPSRDICQRGTSLTIQCQVDSQVTMMFWYRQQPGQSLTLIATANQGSEATYESGFVIDKFPISRPNLTFSTLTVSNMSPEDSSIYLCSVEAASGGASETQYFGPGTRLLVL.

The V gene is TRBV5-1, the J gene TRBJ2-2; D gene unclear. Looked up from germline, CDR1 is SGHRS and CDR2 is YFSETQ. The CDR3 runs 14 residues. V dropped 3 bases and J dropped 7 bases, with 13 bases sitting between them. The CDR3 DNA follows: TGCGCCAGCAGCTCAGCCCAAGGTCTCGGGGAGCTGTTTTTT. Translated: CASSSAQGLGELFF.